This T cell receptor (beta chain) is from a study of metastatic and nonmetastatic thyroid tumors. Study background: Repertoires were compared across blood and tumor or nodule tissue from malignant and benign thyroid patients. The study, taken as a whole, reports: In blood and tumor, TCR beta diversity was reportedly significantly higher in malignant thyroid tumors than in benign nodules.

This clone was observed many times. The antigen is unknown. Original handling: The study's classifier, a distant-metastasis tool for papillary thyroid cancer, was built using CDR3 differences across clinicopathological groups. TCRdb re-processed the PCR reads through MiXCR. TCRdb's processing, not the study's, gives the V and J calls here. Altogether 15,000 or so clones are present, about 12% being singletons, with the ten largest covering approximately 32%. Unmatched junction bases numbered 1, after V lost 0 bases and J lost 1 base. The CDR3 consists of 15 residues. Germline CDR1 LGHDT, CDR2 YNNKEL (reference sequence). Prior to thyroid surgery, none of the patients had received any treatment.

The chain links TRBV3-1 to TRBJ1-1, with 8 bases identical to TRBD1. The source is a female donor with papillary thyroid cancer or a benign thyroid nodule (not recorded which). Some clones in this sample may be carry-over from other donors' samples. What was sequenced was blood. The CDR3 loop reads CASSQDDRGNTEAFF. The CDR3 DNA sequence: TGTGCCAGCAGCCAAGACGACAGGGGGAACACTGAAGCTTTCTTT.